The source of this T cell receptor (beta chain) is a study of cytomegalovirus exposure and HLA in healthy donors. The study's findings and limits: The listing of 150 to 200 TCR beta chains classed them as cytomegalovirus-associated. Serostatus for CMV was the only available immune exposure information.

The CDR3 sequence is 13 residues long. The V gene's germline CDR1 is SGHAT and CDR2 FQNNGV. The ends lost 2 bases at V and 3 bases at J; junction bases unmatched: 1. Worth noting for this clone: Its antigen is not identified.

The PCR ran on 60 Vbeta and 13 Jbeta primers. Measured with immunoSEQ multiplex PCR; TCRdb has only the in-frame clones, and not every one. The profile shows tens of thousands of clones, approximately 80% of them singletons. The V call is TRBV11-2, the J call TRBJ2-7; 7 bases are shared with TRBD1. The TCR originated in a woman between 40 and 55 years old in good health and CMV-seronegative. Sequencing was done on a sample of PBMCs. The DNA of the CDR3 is TGTGCCAGCAGCTTAACAGGGGACTACGAGCAGTACTTC. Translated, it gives CASSLTGDYEQYF.